The 2 T cell receptor beta chains reported below all come from one sample, sequenced in a study of identical twins. TCRdb passed the 5' RACE reads through MiXCR, listing each CDR3 protein once. Of roughly 710,000 distinct CDR3 sequences in the sample, 6.1% were seen once. The sample comprised naive T cells sorted from blood. These receptors were obtained from a man aged 18 to 35 in good health.

The chain couples TRBV7-2 to TRBJ2-5, with a tentative D call TRBD2 (5 bases). This CDR3 comprises 16 residues. Germline CDR1 and CDR2: SGHTA and FQGNSA. With 5 bases removed from V and 7 bases from J, the gap between germline ends came to 23 bases. Written as DNA, the CDR3 is TGTGCCAGCAGCCCAGATTGGCCGGGAAACGAAGGGACCCAGTACTTC. As protein: CASSPDWPGNEGTQYF. Drawing the rest from reference TRBV7-2 and TRBJ2-5, the complete variable domain is GAGVSQSPSNKVTEKGKDVELRCDPISGHTALYWYRQSLGQGLEFLIYFQGNSAPDKSGLPSDRFSAERTGGSVSTLTIQRTQQEDSAVYLCASSPDWPGNEGTQYFGPGTRLLVL.

The chain uses TRBV15 and TRBJ2-2, with TRBD2 as a possible D gene (5 bases). Germline CDR1 is LNHNV and CDR2 is YYDKDF (reference sequence). V lost 4 bases, J lost 6 bases, and 9 bases lay in between. The length of the CDR3 is 13 residues. CDR3 region: CATSIGLAGELFF. DNA of the CDR3: TGTGCCACCAGCATCGGACTCGCCGGGGAGCTGTTTTTT. Full variable domain (rest looked up from reference TRBV15 and TRBJ2-2): DAMVIQNPRYQVTQFGKPVTLSCSQTLNHNVMYWYQQKSSQAPKLLFHYYDKDFNNEADTPDNFQSRRPNTSFCFLDIRSPGLGDTAMYLCATSIGLAGELFFGEGSRLTVL.